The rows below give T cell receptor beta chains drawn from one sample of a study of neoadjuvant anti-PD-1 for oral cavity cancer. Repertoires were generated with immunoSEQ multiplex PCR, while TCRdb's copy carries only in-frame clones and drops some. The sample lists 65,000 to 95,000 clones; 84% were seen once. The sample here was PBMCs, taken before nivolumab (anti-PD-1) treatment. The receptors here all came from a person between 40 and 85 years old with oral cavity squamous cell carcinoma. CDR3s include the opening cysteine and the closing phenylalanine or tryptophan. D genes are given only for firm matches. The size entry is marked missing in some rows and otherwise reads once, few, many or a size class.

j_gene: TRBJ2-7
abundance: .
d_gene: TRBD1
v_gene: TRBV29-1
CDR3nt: TGCAGCCTTATCAGGGACAGGGAGGCCGAGCAGTACTTC
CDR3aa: CSLIRDREAEQYF

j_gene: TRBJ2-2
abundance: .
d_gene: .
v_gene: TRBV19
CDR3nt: TGTGCCAGTAAGGGGGGTGCCCTACATTACACCGGGGAGCTGTTTTTT
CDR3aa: CASKGGALHYTGELFF

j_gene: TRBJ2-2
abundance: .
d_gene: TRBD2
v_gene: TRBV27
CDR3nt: TGTGCCAGCGGTAGAGTTGGCGGGAGGGCCCAAAACACCGGGGAGCTGTTTTTT
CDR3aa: CASGRVGGRAQNTGELFF

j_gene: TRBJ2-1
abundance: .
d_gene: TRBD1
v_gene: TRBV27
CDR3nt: TGTGCCAGCAGTTCTCGCTCGGGACAGGCGTCCTACAATGAGCAGTTCTTC
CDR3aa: CASSSRSGQASYNEQFF

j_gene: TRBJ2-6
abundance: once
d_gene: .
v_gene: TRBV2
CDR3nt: TGTGCCAGCACCCGGTTTCGGGGGTCTGGGGCCAACGTCCTGACTTTC
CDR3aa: CASTRFRGSGANVLTF

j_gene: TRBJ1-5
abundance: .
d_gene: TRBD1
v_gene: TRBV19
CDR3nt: TGTGCCAGTAGTCCACAGGGGGATCAGCCCCAGCATTTT
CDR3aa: CASSPQGDQPQHF

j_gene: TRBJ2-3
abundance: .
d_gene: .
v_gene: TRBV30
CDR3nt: TGTGCCTGGGGGGGACGGAGAGCTAGCAGTCACACAGATACGCAGTATTTT
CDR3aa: CAWGGRRASSHTDTQYF

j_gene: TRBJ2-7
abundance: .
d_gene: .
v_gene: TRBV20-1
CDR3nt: TGCAGCGGAGTTCTGGGGTTCGAGCAGTACTTC
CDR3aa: CSGVLGFEQYF

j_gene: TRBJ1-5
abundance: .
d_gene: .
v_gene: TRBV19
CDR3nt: TGTGCCAGTTTGTTTGCAGGAGATAGCAATCAGCCCCAGCATTTT
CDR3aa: CASLFAGDSNQPQHF

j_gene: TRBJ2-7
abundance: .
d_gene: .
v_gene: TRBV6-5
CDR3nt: TGTGCCAGCAGTTCACCCGCCGGGGGAACCTACGAGCAGTACTTC
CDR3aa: CASSSPAGGTYEQYF

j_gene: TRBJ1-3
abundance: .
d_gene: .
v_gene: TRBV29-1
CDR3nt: TGCAGCGTTGAAGGGGGCTCGGGGATCTCTGGAAACACCATATATTTT
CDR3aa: CSVEGGSGISGNTIYF

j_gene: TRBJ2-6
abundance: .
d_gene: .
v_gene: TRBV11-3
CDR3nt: TGTGCCAGCAGCGAGTACAAATCTCGACAAAGTCGGGCCAACGTCCTGACTTTC
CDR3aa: CASSEYKSRQSRANVLTF

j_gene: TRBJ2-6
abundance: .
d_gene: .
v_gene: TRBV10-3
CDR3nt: TGTGCCACTCAACCCTCTGGGGCCAACGTCCTGACTTTC
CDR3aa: CATQPSGANVLTF

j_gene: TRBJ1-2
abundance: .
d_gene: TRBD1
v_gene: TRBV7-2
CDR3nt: TGTGCCAGCAGGGAGGGGGGACAGGTTAACTATGGCTACACCTTC
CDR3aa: CASREGGQVNYGYTF

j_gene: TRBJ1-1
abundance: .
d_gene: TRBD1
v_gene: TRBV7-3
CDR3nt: TGTGCCAGCAGCTCATGGGACAGAGTGAACACTGAAGCTTTCTTT
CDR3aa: CASSSWDRVNTEAFF

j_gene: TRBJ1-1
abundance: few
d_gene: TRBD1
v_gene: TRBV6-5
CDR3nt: TGTGCCAGCAGGACGGGACAGATGAACACTGAAGCTTTCTTT
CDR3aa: CASRTGQMNTEAFF

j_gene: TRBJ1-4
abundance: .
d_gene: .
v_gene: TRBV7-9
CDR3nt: TGTGCCAGCAGCAAAAAGGACCGTTCAAGAGGTGAAAAACTGTTTTTT
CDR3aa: CASSKKDRSRGEKLFF

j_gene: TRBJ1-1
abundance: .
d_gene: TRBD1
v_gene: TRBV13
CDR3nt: TGTGCCAGCAGCCTCATTAACAGGGGCACTGAAGCTTTCTTT
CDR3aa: CASSLINRGTEAFF

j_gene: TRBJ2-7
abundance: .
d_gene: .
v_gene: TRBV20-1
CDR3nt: TGCAGTGCTAGAAAGGCGTACGAGCAGTACTTC
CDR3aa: CSARKAYEQYF

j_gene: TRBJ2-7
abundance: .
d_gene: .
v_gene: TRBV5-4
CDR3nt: TGTGCCAGCAGCTTGTGGGGGGTCAGCGACTACGAGCAGTACTTC
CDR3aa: CASSLWGVSDYEQYF

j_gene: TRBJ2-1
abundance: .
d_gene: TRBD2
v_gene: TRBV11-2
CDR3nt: TGTGCCAGCAGCTTGGTTCCGGGAGGGAAGGGCAATGAGCAGTTCTTC
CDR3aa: CASSLVPGGKGNEQFF

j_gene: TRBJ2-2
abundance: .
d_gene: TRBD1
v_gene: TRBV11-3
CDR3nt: TGTGCCAGCAGCCGCGACAGGGACACCGGGGAGCTGTTTTTT
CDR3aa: CASSRDRDTGELFF

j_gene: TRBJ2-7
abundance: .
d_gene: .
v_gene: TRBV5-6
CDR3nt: TGTGCCAGCAGCTCCAACTACGAGCAGTACTTC
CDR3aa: CASSSNYEQYF

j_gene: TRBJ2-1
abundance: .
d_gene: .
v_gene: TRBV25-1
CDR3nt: TGTGCCAGCAGGGCAGCTGGCGGGATATCCTACAATGAGCAGTTCTTC
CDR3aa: CASRAAGGISYNEQFF

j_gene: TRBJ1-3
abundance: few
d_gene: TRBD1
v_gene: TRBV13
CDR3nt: TGTGCCAGCAGCCGCGGAGGGACAGCGGCGGGAAACACCATATATTTT
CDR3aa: CASSRGGTAAGNTIYF

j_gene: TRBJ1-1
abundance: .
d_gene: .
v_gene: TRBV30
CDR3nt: TGTGCCTGGAGTGCCTTGGACGGGAACACTGAAGCTTTCTTT
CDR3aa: CAWSALDGNTEAFF

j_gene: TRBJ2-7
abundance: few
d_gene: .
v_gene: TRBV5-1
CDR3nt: TGCGCCAGCAGCTTGGGGCAGGGGGGATACGAGCAGTACTTC
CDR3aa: CASSLGQGGYEQYF

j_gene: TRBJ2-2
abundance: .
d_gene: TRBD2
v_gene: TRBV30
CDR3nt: TGTGCCTGGGCGGGACTAGCGGGAGGGAACACCGGGGAGCTGTTTTTT
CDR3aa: CAWAGLAGGNTGELFF

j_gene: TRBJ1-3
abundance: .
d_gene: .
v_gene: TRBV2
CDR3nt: TGTGCCAGCAGTCTAGCAGGGGACGGAAACACCATATATTTT
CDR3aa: CASSLAGDGNTIYF

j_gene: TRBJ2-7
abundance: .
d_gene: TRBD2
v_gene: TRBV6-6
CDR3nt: TGTGCCAGCAGCGGGACTAGCGGGGTCTACGAGCAGTACTTC
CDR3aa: CASSGTSGVYEQYF

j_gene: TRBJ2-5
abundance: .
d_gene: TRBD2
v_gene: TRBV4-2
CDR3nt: TGTGCCAGCAGCCAAGATTGGGCGGGAGGGAAGGAGGAGACCCAGTACTTC
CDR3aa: CASSQDWAGGKEETQYF

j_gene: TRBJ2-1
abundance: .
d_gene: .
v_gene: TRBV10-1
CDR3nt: TGCGCCAGCAGTGAGTTGGGGGTCGAGCAGTTCTTC
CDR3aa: CASSELGVEQFF

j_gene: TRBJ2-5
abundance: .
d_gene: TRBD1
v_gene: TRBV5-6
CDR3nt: TGTGCCAGCAGCTTGGCGGGACAGGTGAACCAAGAGACCCAGTACTTC
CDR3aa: CASSLAGQVNQETQYF

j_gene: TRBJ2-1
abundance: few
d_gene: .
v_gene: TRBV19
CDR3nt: TGTGCCAGTAGTTTACCCGGGAGTTCCTACAATGAGCAGTTCTTC
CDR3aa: CASSLPGSSYNEQFF

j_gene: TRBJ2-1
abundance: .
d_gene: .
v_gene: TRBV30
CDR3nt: TGTGCCTGGAGTGTAGGGGGATACAATGAGCAGTTCTTC
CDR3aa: CAWSVGGYNEQFF

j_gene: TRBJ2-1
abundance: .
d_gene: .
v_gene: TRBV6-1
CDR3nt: TGTGCCAGCAGTTCCGGGGGCTCCTACAATGAGCAGTTCTTC
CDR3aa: CASSSGGSYNEQFF

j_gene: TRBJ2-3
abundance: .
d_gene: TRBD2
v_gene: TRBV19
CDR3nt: TGTGCCAGTAGTATAGGCGCTAGCGGGGGGGGGCCAGATACGCAGTATTTT
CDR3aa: CASSIGASGGGPDTQYF

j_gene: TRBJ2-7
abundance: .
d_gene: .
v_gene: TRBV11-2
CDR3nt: TGTGCCAGTTCCCCCGTCTCCTACGAGCAGTACTTC
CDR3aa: CASSPVSYEQYF

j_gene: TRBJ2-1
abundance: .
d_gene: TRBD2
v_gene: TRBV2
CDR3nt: TGTGCCAGCAGGGCTAGCGGGTCCTACAATGAGCAGTTCTTC
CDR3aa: CASRASGSYNEQFF

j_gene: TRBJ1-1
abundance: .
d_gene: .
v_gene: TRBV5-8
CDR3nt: TGTGCCAGCAGGAGGGAGCTGAACACTGAAGCTTTCTTT
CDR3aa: CASRRELNTEAFF

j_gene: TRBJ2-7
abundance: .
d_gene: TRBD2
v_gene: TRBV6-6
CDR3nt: TGTGCCAGCAGTTCGACTAGCGGGAGGGCCCACGAGCAGTACTTC
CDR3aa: CASSSTSGRAHEQYF

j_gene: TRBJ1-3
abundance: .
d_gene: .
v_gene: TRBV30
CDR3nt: TGTGCCTGGAGTCCCCAGGGTGGCTTTAGCTCTGGAAACACCATATATTTT
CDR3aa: CAWSPQGGFSSGNTIYF

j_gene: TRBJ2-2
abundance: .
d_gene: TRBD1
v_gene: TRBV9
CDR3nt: TGTGCCAGCAGTGACCTGGACAGGGGGAACCCCGGGGAGCTGTTTTTT
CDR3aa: CASSDLDRGNPGELFF

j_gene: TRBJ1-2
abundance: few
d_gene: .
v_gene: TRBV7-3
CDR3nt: TGTGCCAGCAGCTTAGGGACGGGTAGAGGCTACACCTTC
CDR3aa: CASSLGTGRGYTF

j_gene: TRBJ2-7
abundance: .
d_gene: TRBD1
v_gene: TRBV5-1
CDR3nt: TGCGCCAGCAGCTTGGACGGACAGGGGGGCGAGCAGTACTTC
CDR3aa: CASSLDGQGGEQYF

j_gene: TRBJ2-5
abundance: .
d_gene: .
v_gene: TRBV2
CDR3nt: TGTGCCAGCTGCAAATCGTGGCGCGAGACCCAGTACTTC
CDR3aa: CASCKSWRETQYF

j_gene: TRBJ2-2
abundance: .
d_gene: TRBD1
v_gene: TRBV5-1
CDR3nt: TGCGCCAGCAGTCAACAGGGGGCGGATAGCACCGGGGAGCTGTTTTTT
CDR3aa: CASSQQGADSTGELFF

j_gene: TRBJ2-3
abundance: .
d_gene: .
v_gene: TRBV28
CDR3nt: TGTGCCAGCAGTCCGCGTCGAGGGCTAAGTCACACAGATACGCAGTATTTT
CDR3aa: CASSPRRGLSHTDTQYF

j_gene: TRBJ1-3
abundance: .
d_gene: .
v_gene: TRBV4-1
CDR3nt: TGCGCCAGCAGCCCCAGCATGGGAGGGAAGGAGGTTTCTGGAAACACCATATATTTT
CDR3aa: CASSPSMGGKEVSGNTIYF

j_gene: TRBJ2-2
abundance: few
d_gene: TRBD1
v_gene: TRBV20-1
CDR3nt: TGCAGCTTACAGGGGACCGGGGAGCTGTTTTTT
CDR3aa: CSLQGTGELFF

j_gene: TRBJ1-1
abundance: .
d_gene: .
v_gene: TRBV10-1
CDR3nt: TGCGCCAGCAGTGCAGTGGGCACTGAAGCTTTCTTT
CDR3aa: CASSAVGTEAFF

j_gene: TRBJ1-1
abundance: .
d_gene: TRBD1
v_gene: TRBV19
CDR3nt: TGTGCCAGTAGTGGGCAGGGGGCCACTGAAGCTTTCTTT
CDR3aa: CASSGQGATEAFF

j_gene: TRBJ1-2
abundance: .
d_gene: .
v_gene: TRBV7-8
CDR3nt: TGTGCCAGCAGCTTAGGTTCGGCAGCCTATGGCTACACCTTC
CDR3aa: CASSLGSAAYGYTF

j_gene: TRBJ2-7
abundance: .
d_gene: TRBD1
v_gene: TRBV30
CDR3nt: TGTGCCTGGAGGCCCCAGGGACAGGGGACCTACGAGCAGTACTTC
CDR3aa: CAWRPQGQGTYEQYF

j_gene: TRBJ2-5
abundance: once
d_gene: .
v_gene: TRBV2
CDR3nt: TGTGCCAGCAGCCTACTGGCCCAAGAGACCCAGTACTTC
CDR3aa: CASSLLAQETQYF

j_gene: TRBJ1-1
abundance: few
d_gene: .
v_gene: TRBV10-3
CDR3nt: TGTGCCATCTCCAGATCAGGGGAAGACACTGAAGCTTTCTTT
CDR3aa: CAISRSGEDTEAFF

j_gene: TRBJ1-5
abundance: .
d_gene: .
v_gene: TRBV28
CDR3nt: TGTGCCAGCAGTCGGACGTTTGATCAGCCCCAGCATTTT
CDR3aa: CASSRTFDQPQHF

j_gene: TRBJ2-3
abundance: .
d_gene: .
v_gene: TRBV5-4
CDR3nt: TGTGCCAGCAGCGGGGAGGCGGGCCGAGGCACAGATACGCAGTATTTT
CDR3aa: CASSGEAGRGTDTQYF

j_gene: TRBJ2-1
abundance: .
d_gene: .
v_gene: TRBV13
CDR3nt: TGTGCCAGCAGCTTAGGGGAGAGCTCCTACAATGAGCAGTTCTTC
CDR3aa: CASSLGESSYNEQFF